The present T cell receptor (beta chain) was sequenced within a study of blood T cell repertoires in COVID-19. Study-level background: The study drew acute and convalescent COVID-19 samples from the United States, Italy and Spain. PBMCs, B-cell-depleted T cells, or T cells were the source of the cDNA or gDNA that made up the material.

Original analysis: Amplified reference gene primers provided the basis for estimating nucleated cell counts. Repertoires were generated with immunoSEQ multiplex PCR, while TCRdb's copy carries only in-frame clones and drops some. Clone size and the V and J calls come from that table; the DNA yielded D and trimming. The sample records 95,000 to 150,000 clones, 70% to 85% being singletons. The germline V and J ends were trimmed by 1 base and 4 bases, with 5 bases remaining between them. This CDR3 spans 13 amino acids. This chain uses TRBV12-3 or TRBV12-4 with TRBJ1-3; unclear D gene. The TCR originated in a woman in her seventies with acute or convalescent COVID-19. Specimen: peripheral blood. This CDR3 reads CASSLGQGNTIYF. In DNA, the CDR3 is TGTGCCAGCAGTTTAGGGCAGGGAAACACCATATATTTT.